The present entry profiles one TCR beta chain with its context. This sample was taken from a study of T cell changes during pregnancy in multiple sclerosis. The CDR3 extends over 15 amino acids. The junction had 4 bases not matched to a gene; V was cut back by 1 base and J by 5 bases. CDR1 is SGHDT and CDR2 is YYEEEE in the germline V gene. Libraries were prepared by immunoSEQ multiplex PCR; TCRdb keeps only in-frame clonotypes and omits some of them. The profile shows around 60,000 clones, 93% of them singletons. This clonotype originated in a female donor with multiple sclerosis, enrolled in a pregnancy study. The input for sequencing was CD4+ T cells from peripheral blood mononuclear cells, taken before pregnancy. The chain joins TRBV5-6 to TRBJ2-1; 9 nucleotides align to TRBD2. CDR3 sequence (DNA): TGTGCCAGCAGCTTGAGCGGGAGGCCTAACAATGAGCAGTTCTTC. The encoded protein is CASSLSGRPNNEQFF. Based on the CDR3 plus reference TRBV5-6 and TRBJ2-1, the full variable domain is DAGVTQSPTHLIKTRGQQVTLRCSPKSGHDTVSWYQQALGQGPQFIFQYYEEEERQRGNFPDRFSGHQFPNYSSELNVNALLLGDSALYLCASSLSGRPNNEQFFGPGTRLTVL.